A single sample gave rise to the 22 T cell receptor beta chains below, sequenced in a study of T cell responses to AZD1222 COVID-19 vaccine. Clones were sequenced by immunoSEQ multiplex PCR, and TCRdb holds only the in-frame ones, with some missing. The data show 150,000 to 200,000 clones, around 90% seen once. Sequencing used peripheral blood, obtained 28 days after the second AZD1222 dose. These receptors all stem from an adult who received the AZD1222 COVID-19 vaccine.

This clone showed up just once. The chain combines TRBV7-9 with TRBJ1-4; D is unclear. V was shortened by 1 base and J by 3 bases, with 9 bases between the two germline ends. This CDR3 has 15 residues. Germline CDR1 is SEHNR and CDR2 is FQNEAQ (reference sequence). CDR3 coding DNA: TGTGCCAGCAGCTTAGAAGGGTTAGCTAATGAAAAACTGTTTTTT. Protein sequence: CASSLEGLANEKLFF.

CDR3 amino acids: CSVAGAPGGETQYF. As DNA, the CDR3 is TGCAGCGTTGCTGGGGCCCCAGGCGGAGAGACCCAGTACTTC. The J gene is TRBJ2-5, the V gene TRBV29-1, with D possibly being TRBD1 (5 bases). The V gene lost 4 bases and the J gene lost 4 bases, with 16 bases spanning the gap. Germline V gene data show CDR1 as SQVTM and CDR2 as ANQGSEA. CDR3 length: 14 amino acids.

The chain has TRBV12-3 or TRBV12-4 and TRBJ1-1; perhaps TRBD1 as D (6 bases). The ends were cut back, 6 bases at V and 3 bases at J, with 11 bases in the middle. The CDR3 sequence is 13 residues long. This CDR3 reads CASRTGPHTEAFF. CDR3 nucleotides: TGTGCCAGCAGAACAGGGCCCCACACTGAAGCTTTCTTT.

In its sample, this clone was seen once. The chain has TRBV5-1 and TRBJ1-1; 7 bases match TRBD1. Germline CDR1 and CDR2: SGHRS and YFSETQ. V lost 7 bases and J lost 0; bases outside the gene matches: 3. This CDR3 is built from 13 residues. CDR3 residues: CASGDRVNTEAFF. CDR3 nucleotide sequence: TGCGCCAGCGGGGACAGAGTGAACACTGAAGCTTTCTTT.

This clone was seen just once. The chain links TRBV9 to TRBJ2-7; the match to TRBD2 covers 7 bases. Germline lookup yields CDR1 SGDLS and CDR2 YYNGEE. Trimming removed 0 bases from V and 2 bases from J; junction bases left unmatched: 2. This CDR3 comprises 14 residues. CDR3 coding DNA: TGTGCCAGCAGCGTAGGGGGGGGTACCTACGAGCAGTACTTC. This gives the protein CASSVGGGTYEQYF.

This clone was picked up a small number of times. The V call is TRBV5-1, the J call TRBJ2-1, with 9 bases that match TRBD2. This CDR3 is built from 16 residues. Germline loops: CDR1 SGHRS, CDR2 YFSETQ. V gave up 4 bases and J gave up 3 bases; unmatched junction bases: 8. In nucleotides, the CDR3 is TGCGCCAGCAGCCCAGCGGGGGGACAGAGCTACAATGAGCAGTTCTTC. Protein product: CASSPAGGQSYNEQFF.

CDR3 loop: CASSPPWGESYGYTF. The CDR3 DNA reads as TGTGCCAGCAGCCCACCGTGGGGGGAATCCTATGGCTACACCTTC. V usage is TRBV3-1 (or the pseudogene TRBV3-2) and J usage is TRBJ1-2; perhaps TRBD1 as D (5 bases). Looked up from germline, CDR1 is LGHDT and CDR2 is YNNKEL (reference sequence). The CDR3 is 15 amino acids. Between the trimmed V and J ends, which lost 4 bases and 4 bases, there was a span of 16 bases.

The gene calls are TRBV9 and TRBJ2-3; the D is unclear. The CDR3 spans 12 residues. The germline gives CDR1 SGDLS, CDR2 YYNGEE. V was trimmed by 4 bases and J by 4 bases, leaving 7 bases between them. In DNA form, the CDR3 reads TGTGCCAGCAGCCCTAGACCAGATACGCAGTATTTT. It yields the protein CASSPRPDTQYF.

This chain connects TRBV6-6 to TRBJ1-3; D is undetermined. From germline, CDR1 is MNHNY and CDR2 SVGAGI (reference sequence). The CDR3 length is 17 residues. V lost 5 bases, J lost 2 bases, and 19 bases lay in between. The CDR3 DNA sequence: TGTGCCAGCAGTCAATCCGTCCGGTGGCAGGCTGGAAACACCATATATTTT. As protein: CASSQSVRWQAGNTIYF.

Written as DNA, the CDR3 is TGTGCCAGCAGCACCAGTGGAAACACCATATATTTT. The encoded protein is CASSTSGNTIYF. The rearrangement uses TRBV7-9 and TRBJ1-3; no clear D gene. Trimming shortened V by 5 bases and J by 3 bases, and 5 bases separated the two germline ends. The CDR3 spans 12 residues. The V gene's germline CDR1 is SEHNR and CDR2 FQNEAQ (reference sequence).

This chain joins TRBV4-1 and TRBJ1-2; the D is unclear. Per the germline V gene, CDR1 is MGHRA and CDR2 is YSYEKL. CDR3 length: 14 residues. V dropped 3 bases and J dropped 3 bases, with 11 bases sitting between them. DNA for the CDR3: TGCGCCAGCAGCCAGGAAGGTGCGTACTATGGCTACACCTTC. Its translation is CASSQEGAYYGYTF.

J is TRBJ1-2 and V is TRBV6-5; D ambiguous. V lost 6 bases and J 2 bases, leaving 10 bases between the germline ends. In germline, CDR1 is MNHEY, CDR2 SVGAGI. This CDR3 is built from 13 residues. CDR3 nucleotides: TGTGCCAGCAGGTCGACCGGGAACTATGGCTACACCTTC. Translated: CASRSTGNYGYTF.

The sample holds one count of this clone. The CDR3 nucleotides read TGTGCCAGCAGTTTGCCACAGGGGAACACTGAAGCTTTCTTT. Protein sequence: CASSLPQGNTEAFF. The rearrangement uses TRBV28 and TRBJ1-1, with D perhaps matching TRBD1 (6 bases). CDR3 size: 14 residues. CDR1 is MDHEN and CDR2 is SYDVKM in the germline V gene. V shed 3 bases and J shed 1 base, with 9 bases lying between them.

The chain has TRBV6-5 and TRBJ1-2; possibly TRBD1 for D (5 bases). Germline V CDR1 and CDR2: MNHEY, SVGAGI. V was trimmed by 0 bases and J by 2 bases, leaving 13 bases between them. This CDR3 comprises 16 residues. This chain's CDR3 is CASSYSRQGGNYGYTF. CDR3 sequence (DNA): TGTGCCAGCAGTTACTCGAGGCAGGGAGGGAACTATGGCTACACCTTC.

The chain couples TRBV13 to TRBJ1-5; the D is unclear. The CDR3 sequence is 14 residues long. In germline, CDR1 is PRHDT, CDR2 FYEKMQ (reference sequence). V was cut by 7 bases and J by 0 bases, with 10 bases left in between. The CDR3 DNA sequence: TGTGCCAGCACCAGAGGATATAGCAATCAGCCCCAGCATTTT. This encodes CASTRGYSNQPQHF.

The CDR3 DNA is TGTGCCAGCAGCCAAGACGGGTTAGCGGCGAACACCGGGGAGCTGTTTTTT. Protein product: CASSQDGLAANTGELFF. This chain joins TRBV3-1 (or the pseudogene TRBV3-2) and TRBJ2-2, with D maybe TRBD2 (6 bases). Germline V gene data show CDR1 as LGHDT and CDR2 as YNNKEL (reference sequence). The CDR3 totals 17 residues. The V end lost 0 bases, the J end lost 0 bases, and 11 bases lay between the germline ends.

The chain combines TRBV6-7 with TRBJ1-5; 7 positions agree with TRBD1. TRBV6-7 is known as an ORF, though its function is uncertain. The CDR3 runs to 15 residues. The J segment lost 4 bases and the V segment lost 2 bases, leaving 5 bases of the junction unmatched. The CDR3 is CASSYLGTANQPQHF. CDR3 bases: TGTGCCAGCAGTTACCTCGGGACAGCTAATCAGCCCCAGCATTTT.

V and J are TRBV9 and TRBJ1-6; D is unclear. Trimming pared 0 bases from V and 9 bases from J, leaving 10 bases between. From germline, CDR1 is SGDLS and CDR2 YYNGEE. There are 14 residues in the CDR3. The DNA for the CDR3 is TGTGCCAGCAGCGTAGGTATTCGTTTTTCACCCCTCCACTTT. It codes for CASSVGIRFSPLHF.

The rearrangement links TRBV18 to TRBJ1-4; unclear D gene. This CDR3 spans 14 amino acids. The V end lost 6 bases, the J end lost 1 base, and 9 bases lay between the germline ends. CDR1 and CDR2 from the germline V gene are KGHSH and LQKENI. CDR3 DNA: TGTGCCAGCTCTTCGGGCGGAACTAATGAAAAACTGTTTTTT. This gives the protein CASSSGGTNEKLFF. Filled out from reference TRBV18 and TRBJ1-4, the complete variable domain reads NAGVMQNPRHLVRRRGQEARLRCSPMKGHSHVYWYRQLPEEGLKFMVYLQKENIIDESGMPKERFSAEFPKEGPSILRIQQVVRGDSAAYFCASSSGGTNEKLFFGSGTQLSVL.

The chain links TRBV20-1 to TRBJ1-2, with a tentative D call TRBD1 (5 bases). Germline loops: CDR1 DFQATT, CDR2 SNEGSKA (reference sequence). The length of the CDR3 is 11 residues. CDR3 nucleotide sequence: TGCAGCGTGACAGAGGGCTATGGCTACACCTTC. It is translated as CSVTEGYGYTF.

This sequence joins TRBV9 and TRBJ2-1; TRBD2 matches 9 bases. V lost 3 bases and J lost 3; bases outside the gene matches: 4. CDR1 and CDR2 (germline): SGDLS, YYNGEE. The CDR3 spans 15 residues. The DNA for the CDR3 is TGTGCCAGCAGCGCCGAGCGGGGGGTCTACAATGAGCAGTTCTTC. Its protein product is CASSAERGVYNEQFF.

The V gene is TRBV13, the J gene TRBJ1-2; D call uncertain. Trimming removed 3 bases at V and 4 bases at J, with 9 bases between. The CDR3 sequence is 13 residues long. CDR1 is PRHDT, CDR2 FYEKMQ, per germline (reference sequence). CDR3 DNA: TGTGCCAGCAGCTTGGGGTATCGCTATGGCTACACCTTC. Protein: CASSLGYRYGYTF. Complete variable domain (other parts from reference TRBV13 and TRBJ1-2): AAGVIQSPRHLIKEKRETATLKCYPIPRHDTVYWYQQGPGQDPQFLISFYEKMQSDKGSIPDRFSAQQFSDYHSELNMSSLELGDSALYFCASSLGYRYGYTFGSGTRLTVV.